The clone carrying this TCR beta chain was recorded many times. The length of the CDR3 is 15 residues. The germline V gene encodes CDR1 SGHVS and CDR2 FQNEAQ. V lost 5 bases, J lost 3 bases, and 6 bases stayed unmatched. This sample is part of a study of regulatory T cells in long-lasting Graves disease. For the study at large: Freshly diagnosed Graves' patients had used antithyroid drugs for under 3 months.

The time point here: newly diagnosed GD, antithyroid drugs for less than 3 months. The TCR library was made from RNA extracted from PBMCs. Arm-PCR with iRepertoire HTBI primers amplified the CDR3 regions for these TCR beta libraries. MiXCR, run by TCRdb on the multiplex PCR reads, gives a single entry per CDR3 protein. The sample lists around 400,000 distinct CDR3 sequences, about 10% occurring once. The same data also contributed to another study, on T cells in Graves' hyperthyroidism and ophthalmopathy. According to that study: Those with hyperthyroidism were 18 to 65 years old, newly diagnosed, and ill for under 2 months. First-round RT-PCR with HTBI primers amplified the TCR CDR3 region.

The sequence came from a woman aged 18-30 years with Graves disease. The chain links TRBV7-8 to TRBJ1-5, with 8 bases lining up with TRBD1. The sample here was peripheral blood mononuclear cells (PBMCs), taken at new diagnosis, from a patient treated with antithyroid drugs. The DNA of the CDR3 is TGTGCCAGCAGCCTAGGACAGGGCTCCAATCAGCCCCAGCATTTT. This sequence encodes CASSLGQGSNQPQHF.